The 25 T cell receptor beta chains given below trace back to one sample, sequenced in a study of tumor and adjacent non-tumor tissue in lung cancer. Three rounds of nested PCR, following a modified ARM-PCR protocol, produced the TCRbeta library. TCRdb reprocessed the multiplex PCR reads via MiXCR and lists one record per CDR3 protein. Of 60,000 to 85,000 distinct CDR3 sequences listed, under 85% were seen once; the top ten hold approximately 12%. No cell sorting was done before RNA was extracted from the tissue. What was sequenced was lung tumor tissue. The receptors here all came from a woman aged 45-65 years with non-small cell lung cancer.

Concerning this clonotype: The missing conserved phenylalanine or tryptophan at the end of this CDR3 makes a read error likely. The J gene is TRBJ2-7, the V gene TRBV24-1, with TRBD2 identical over 9 bases. This CDR3 spans 16 amino acids. CDR1 is KGHDR and CDR2 is SFDVKD in the germline V gene. With 2 bases clipped from V and 7 bases from J, the junction kept 11 bases outside the gene matches. CDR3 sequence (DNA): TGTGCCACCAGTGATTCGGGAGCGGGAGGCCCTACTGAGCAGTACTCC. The encoded protein is CATSDSGAGGPTEQYS.

This chain links TRBV28 with TRBJ1-4; 8 bases are shared with TRBD1. Germline trimming cut 6 bases from V and 7 bases from J; bases unmatched to any gene: 10. CDR3 length: 15 residues. Germline lookup yields CDR1 MDHEN and CDR2 SYDVKM. The CDR3: CASSIQGQEFEKLFF. The CDR3 DNA is TGTGCCAGCAGCATCCAGGGACAGGAGTTTGAAAAACTGTTTTTT. Complete variable domain (other parts from reference TRBV28 and TRBJ1-4): DVKVTQSSRYLVKRTGEKVFLECVQDMDHENMFWYRQDPGLGLRLIYFSYDVKMKEKGDIPEGYSVSREKKERFSLILESASTNQTSMYLCASSIQGQEFEKLFFGSGTQLSVL.

With respect to this clonotype: One junction end does not reproduce the germline sequence, and a read error may be involved. The chain is built from TRBV14 and TRBJ2-7; 8 bases are a match to TRBD2. The germline gives CDR1 SGHDN, CDR2 FVKESK. The CDR3 consists of 15 residues. The CDR3 DNA reads TGTGCCAGTAGCCAACGGGCGGGAGGCCTCTACGAGCAGTACTTC. Its protein product is CASSQRAGGLYEQYF.

The chain has TRBV5-6 and TRBJ2-1; possibly TRBD2 for D (6 bases). This CDR3 is built from 14 residues. CDR1 SGHDT and CDR2 YYEEEE come from the germline V gene. With 6 bases removed from V and 5 bases from J, the gap between germline ends came to 15 bases. The CDR3: CASNSAGTHNEQFF. The CDR3 nucleotides are TGTGCCAGCAATTCGGCAGGGACTCACAATGAGCAGTTCTTC.

With respect to this clonotype: This CDR3 fails to terminate in the conserved phenylalanine or tryptophan, so it likely reflects a read error. This chain joins TRBV7-8 and TRBJ2-7; TRBD2 matches 13 bases. Trimming cost V 10 bases and J 1 base; bases outside gene matches: 10. This CDR3 has 16 amino acids. Germline CDR1 is SGHVS and CDR2 is FQNEAQ. Here the CDR3 reads CANSPGLAGTSYEQYS. The CDR3 DNA reads as TGTGCCAACAGTCCGGGACTAGCGGGAACATCCTACGAGCAGTACTCC.

About this clonotype: A read error may explain this, as a much larger clone is one base away. J is TRBJ2-7 and V is TRBV7-8; D may be TRBD2 (5 bases). V shed 4 bases and J shed 0 bases, with 16 bases lying between them. From germline, CDR1 is SGHVS and CDR2 FQNEAQ. The CDR3 has 16 amino acids. The CDR3 region is CASSSLWLGSSYEQYF. As DNA, the CDR3 is TGTGCCAGCAGCTCCCTTTGGCTGGGGAGCTCCTACGAGCAGTACTTC.

In its sample, this clonotype was seen many times. This rearrangement joins TRBV12-3 or TRBV12-4 to TRBJ2-2; D not resolved. This CDR3 region has 12 residues. V lost 4 bases and J 4 bases, leaving 4 bases between the germline ends. The CDR3 DNA sequence: TGTGCCAGCAGTTATCGCACCGGGGAGCTGTTTTTT. Protein product: CASSYRTGELFF.

With respect to this clonotype: The conserved closing phenylalanine or tryptophan is absent in this CDR3, likely reflecting a read error. J is TRBJ2-2 and V is TRBV20-1; D gene uncertain. The CDR3 covers 11 residues. The V gene's germline CDR1 is DFQATT and CDR2 SNEGSKA (reference sequence). V gave up 5 bases and J gave up 0 bases, with 1 base separating them. The CDR3 here is CSAPNTGELFL. CDR3 in DNA: TGCAGTGCTCCGAACACCGGGGAGCTGTTTCTT.

This clonotype was recorded many times. The CDR3 protein is CASSLSPRGDAELFF. The CDR3 nucleotides are TGTGCCAGCAGCTTGTCCCCCAGGGGCGATGCGGAGCTGTTTTTT. The chain links TRBV11-3 to TRBJ2-2, with D perhaps TRBD1 (6 bases). V was trimmed by 3 bases and J by 10 bases, leaving 18 bases between them. The CDR3 is 15 residues long. CDR1 is SGHNT and CDR2 is YENEEA in the germline V gene.

This clonotype was observed at least ten times. The chain uses TRBV7-8 and TRBJ2-7; D is possibly TRBD2 (6 bases). Germline V CDR1 and CDR2: SGHVS, FQNEAQ. V was trimmed by 2 bases and J by 5 bases, leaving 10 bases between them. CDR3 length: 13 residues. CDR3: CASSLPKRDEQYF. The CDR3 bases are TGTGCCAGCAGCTTACCGAAGCGGGACGAGCAGTACTTC. Full variable domain (outside the CDR3, taken from reference TRBV7-8 and TRBJ2-7): GAGVSQSPRYKVAKRGQDVALRCDPISGHVSLFWYQQALGQGPEFLTYFQNEAQLDKSGLPSDRFFAERPEGSVSTLKIQRTQQEDSAVYLCASSLPKRDEQYFGPGTRLTVT.

V and J are TRBV4-2 and TRBJ2-7, with 7 bases aligning to TRBD2. The J segment lost 3 bases and the V segment lost 0 bases, leaving 14 bases of the junction unmatched. The CDR3 covers 18 residues. Per germline, CDR1 LGHNA and CDR2 YNFKEQ. For the CDR3, the DNA is TGTGCCAGCAGCCAAGAAGGACTAGTGGGAGAAGACTACTACGAGCAGTACTTC. Protein product: CASSQEGLVGEDYYEQYF.

This clonotype was detected only once. V is TRBV11-3 and J is TRBJ2-1; 7 bases align to TRBD2. CDR3 length: 14 residues. Germline V gives CDR1 SGHNT, CDR2 YENEEA. V was pared by 4 bases and J by 8 bases, with 8 bases of the junction left unmatched. This CDR3 reads CASSCWGGRHEQFF. For the CDR3, the DNA is TGTGCCAGCAGCTGTTGGGGCGGGAGACATGAGCAGTTCTTC.

Remarks on this clonotype: A read error may produce the germline difference seen at one junction end. The chain has TRBV11-2 and TRBJ1-2; maybe TRBD1 (5 bases). Germline V gives CDR1 SGHAT, CDR2 FQNNGV. CDR3 length equals 13 residues. DNA for the CDR3: TGTGCCAGCAGCCTCATGGTGGGGGACGGCTACTTCTTC. Translating it yields CASSLMVGDGYFF.

As for this clonotype: Sequence at one end of the junction differs from germline and may be a read error. The gene calls are TRBV28 and TRBJ2-7; TRBD2 matches 12 bases. The CDR3 runs 13 residues. Germline CDR1 is MDHEN and CDR2 is SYDVKM. The CDR3 reads CANRTSGIYVQYF. For the CDR3, the DNA is TGCGCCAACAGGACTAGCGGGATCTACGTGCAGTACTTC.

The chain couples TRBV11-2 to TRBJ2-3; no clear D gene. Germline-derived CDR1 and CDR2 are SGHAT and FQNNGV. This CDR3 is 16 amino acids long. V was cut by 7 bases and J by 4 bases, with 21 bases left in between. CDR3: CASNPVGYPLPDTQYF. The CDR3 nucleotides read TGTGCCAGCAATCCTGTGGGTTACCCGCTTCCAGATACGCAGTATTTT.

This clonotype showed up just a few times. The missing conserved phenylalanine or tryptophan at the end of this CDR3 makes a read error likely. The chain employs TRBV24-1 and TRBJ2-7; possible D gene TRBD1, 6 bases. The germline V and J ends were trimmed by 4 bases and 7 bases, with 13 bases remaining between them. The CDR3 is made up of 13 amino acids. Germline V lookup: CDR1 KGHDR, CDR2 SFDVKD. The CDR3, as DNA: TGTGCCACCAGTGACAGTACAGGGCTTGAGCAGTACTCC. It yields the protein CATSDSTGLEQYS.

Concerning this clonotype: The conserved phenylalanine or tryptophan is not found at the CDR3 terminus, so this likely reflects a read error. The chain links TRBV5-8 to TRBJ2-5, with 8 bases aligning to TRBD1. The CDR3 spans 14 residues. Germline CDR1 is SGHTS and CDR2 is YDEGEE. The V gene end was trimmed by 3 bases and the J gene end by 5 bases; junction bases not matched to a gene: 6. The CDR3 DNA follows: TGTGCCAGCAGCTCCGAACAGGGGGGTGAGACCCAGTACGTC. It encodes CASSSEQGGETQYV.

A word on this clonotype: One junction end disagrees with the germline gene, perhaps due to a read error. J is TRBJ2-1 and V is TRBV10-1; 8 bases are shared with TRBD2. Germline lookup yields CDR1 WNHNN and CDR2 SYGVQD (reference sequence). This CDR3 is 17 amino acids long. In DNA form, the CDR3 reads TGCGCCAGCAGTGAGAAGCACGGGAGGGGGTCCTACAGTGAGCAGTTCTTC. Protein: CASSEKHGRGSYSEQFF.

This clonotype was found many times. The rearrangement uses TRBV2 and TRBJ1-4; D is undetermined. The V gene's germline CDR1 is SNHLY and CDR2 FYNNEI. V lost 4 bases and J 3 bases, leaving 9 bases between the germline ends. The CDR3 consists of 14 residues. CDR3 sequence reads: CASSAQESNEKLFF. The CDR3 nucleotides are TGTGCCAGCAGTGCGCAGGAATCTAATGAAAAACTGTTTTTT.

This clonotype showed up just a few times. This rearrangement joins TRBV6-4 to TRBJ2-1, with D possibly matching TRBD1 (6 bases). CDR1 and CDR2 (germline): MRHNA, SNTAGT. This CDR3 spans 16 amino acids. With 0 bases removed from V and 6 bases from J, the gap between germline ends came to 15 bases. For the CDR3, the DNA is TGTGCCAGCAGTGACTCAATTGGGACAATTAGCAATGAGCAGTTCTTC. Translating it yields CASSDSIGTISNEQFF.

Concerning this clonotype itself: The CDR3 does not close with the conserved phenylalanine or tryptophan, likely indicating a read error. The DNA is left out, because the CDR3 cannot be placed on it with certainty; the CDR3 is given as TCRdb lists it. V is TRBV10-3 and J is TRBJ2-4; the tabulated D call, TRBD1, remains unverified against the DNA. The CDR3 numbers 13 amino acids, ends counted. Germline V lookup: CDR1 ENHRY, CDR2 SYGVKD. This chain's CDR3 is CAISVGGEGIHYV.

This clonotype was detected many times. V gene TRBV20-1 combines with J gene TRBJ1-1; D perhaps matches TRBD1 (5 bases). V was cut by 5 bases and J by 1 base, with 17 bases left in between. This CDR3 comprises 15 residues. Germline assignment: CDR1 DFQATT and CDR2 SNEGSKA (reference sequence). The CDR3 here is CSAWAGERENTEAFF. Written as DNA, the CDR3 is TGCAGTGCTTGGGCGGGGGAGCGGGAGAACACTGAAGCTTTCTTT.

In its sample, this clonotype was seen many times. V is TRBV20-1 and J is TRBJ2-1; 16 bases map to TRBD2. Trimming cost V 5 bases and J 0 bases; bases outside gene matches: 7. Germline V gene data show CDR1 as DFQATT and CDR2 as SNEGSKA (reference sequence). The CDR3 sequence is 18 residues long. CDR3 DNA sequence: TGCAGTGCTCCCGGGGGACTAGCGGGAGGGAGCTCCTACAATGAGCAGTTCTTC. It codes for CSAPGGLAGGSSYNEQFF.

Points on this clonotype: Germline is not matched at one junction end, which may reflect a read error. The J gene is TRBJ2-7, the V gene TRBV4-1; no definite D call. Germline-derived CDR1 and CDR2 are MGHRA and YSYEKL. The CDR3 sequence is 12 residues long. The CDR3 region has the DNA TGCACCAGCAGCCAAGTAGGCTTCGAGCAGTACTTC. It translates to CTSSQVGFEQYF.

Concerning this clonotype itself: Just one base apart from a much larger clone, this may be a read error. The chain recombines TRBV13 with TRBJ2-5; D possibly uses TRBD1 or TRBD2 (7 bases each). Per germline, CDR1 PRHDT and CDR2 FYEKMQ (reference sequence). V was clipped by 11 bases and J by 1 base, with 23 bases between them. CDR3 size: 16 residues. The CDR3 DNA is TGTGCCTGCACCTTAACGACAGGGAGGGCCCAAGAGACCCAGTACTTC. Translating gives CACTLTTGRAQETQYF.